This record concerns one T cell receptor beta chain sequence. The data derive from a study of T cells in Graves' hyperthyroidism and ophthalmopathy. RNA transcripts were the template for amplifying TCR beta CDR3 regions. The HTBI primer set was used in a first-round RT-PCR of the TCR CDR3. TCRdb reprocessed the multiplex PCR reads with MiXCR, giving one entry per CDR3 protein. Here the sample spans 300,000 to 500,000 distinct CDR3 sequences, 11% to 15% being singletons. V was pared by 4 bases and J by 8 bases, with 13 bases between. The CDR3 loop spans 14 amino acids. The germline gives CDR1 SGHRS, CDR2 YFSETQ. Individuals with ophthalmopathy presented a Clinical Activity Score of at least 3, a NOSPECS grade of at least 4 and a duration under 3 months.

The receptor was isolated from a man aged 45 to 65 with Graves' ophthalmopathy. The material sequenced was blood. This sequence joins TRBV5-1 and TRBJ1-6; unclear D gene. CDR3 amino acids: CASSGWQWDSPLHF. The CDR3 DNA is TGCGCCAGCAGCGGCTGGCAGTGGGATTCACCCCTCCACTTT. Full variable domain (rest looked up from reference TRBV5-1 and TRBJ1-6): KAGVTQTPRYLIKTRGQQVTLSCSPISGHRSVSWYQQTPGQGLQFLFEYFSETQRNKGNFPGRFSGRQFSNSRSEMNVSTLELGDSALYLCASSGWQWDSPLHFGNGTRLTVT.